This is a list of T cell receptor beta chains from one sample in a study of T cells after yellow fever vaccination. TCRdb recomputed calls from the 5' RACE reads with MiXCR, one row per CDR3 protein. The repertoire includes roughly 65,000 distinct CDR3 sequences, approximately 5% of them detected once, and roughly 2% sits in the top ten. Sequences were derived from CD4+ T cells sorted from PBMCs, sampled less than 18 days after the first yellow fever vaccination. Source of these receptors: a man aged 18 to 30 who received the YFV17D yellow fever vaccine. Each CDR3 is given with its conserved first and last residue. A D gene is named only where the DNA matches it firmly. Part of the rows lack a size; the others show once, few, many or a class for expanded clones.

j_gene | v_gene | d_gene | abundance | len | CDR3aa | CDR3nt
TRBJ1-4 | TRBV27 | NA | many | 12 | CASSFTNEKLFF | TGTGCCAGCAGTTTTACTAATGAAAAACTGTTTTTT
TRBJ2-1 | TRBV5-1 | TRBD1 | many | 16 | CASSLPSTGTYNEQFF | TGCGCCAGCAGCTTGCCCTCGACAGGGACCTACAATGAGCAGTTCTTC
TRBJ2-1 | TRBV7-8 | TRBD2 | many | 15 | CASSLSGGSYNEQFF | TGTGCCAGCAGCCTTAGCGGGGGCTCCTACAATGAGCAGTTCTTC
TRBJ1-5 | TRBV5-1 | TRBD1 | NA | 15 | CASSPDGQGEQPQHF | TGCGCCAGCAGCCCCGACGGACAGGGAGAACAGCCCCAGCATTTT
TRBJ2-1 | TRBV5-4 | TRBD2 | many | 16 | CATDAIGGAMGNEQFF | TGTGCCACCGATGCTATCGGGGGGGCCATGGGTAATGAGCAGTTCTTC
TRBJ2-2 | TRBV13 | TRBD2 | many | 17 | CASSLGLAGGPAGELFF | TGTGCCAGCAGCTTAGGCCTAGCGGGGGGGCCCGCCGGGGAGCTGTTTTTT
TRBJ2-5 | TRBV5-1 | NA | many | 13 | CASSWGLGETQYF | TGCGCCAGCAGCTGGGGACTGGGAGAGACCCAGTACTTC
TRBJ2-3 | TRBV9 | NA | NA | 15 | CASSPREGTTDTQYF | TGTGCCAGCAGCCCCCGAGAGGGGACCACAGATACGCAGTATTTT
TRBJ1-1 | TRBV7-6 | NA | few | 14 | CASSFPGSYTEAFF | TGTGCCAGCAGTTTTCCCGGGTCCTACACTGAAGCTTTCTTT
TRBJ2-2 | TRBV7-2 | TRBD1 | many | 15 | CASSYQGARTGELFF | TGTGCCAGCAGCTACCAGGGGGCTCGGACCGGGGAGCTGTTTTTT
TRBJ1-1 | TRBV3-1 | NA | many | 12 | CASSDSNTEAFF | TGTGCCAGCTCCGACAGTAACACTGAAGCTTTCTTT
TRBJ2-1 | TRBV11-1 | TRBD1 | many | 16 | CAIEIRGQSLYNEQFF | TGTGCCATCGAGATAAGGGGACAGAGCCTTTACAATGAGCAGTTCTTC
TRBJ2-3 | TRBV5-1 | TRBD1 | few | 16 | CASSLAGQGMTDTQYF | TGCGCCAGCAGCTTGGCAGGACAGGGGATGACAGATACGCAGTATTTT
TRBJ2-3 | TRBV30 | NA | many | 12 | CAWTGSTDTQYF | TGTGCCTGGACAGGGAGCACAGATACGCAGTATTTT
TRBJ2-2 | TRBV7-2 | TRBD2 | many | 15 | CASSPRGTSAGELFF | TGTGCCAGCAGCCCCCGAGGGACTAGTGCCGGGGAGCTGTTTTTT
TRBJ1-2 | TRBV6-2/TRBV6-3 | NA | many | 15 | CASRRITRDGGSGTF | TGTGCCAGCAGACGCATTACACGGGACGGCGGATCTGGCACCTTC
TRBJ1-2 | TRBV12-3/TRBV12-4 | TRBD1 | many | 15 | CASSPGQAPNYGYTF | TGTGCCAGCAGTCCGGGACAGGCACCTAACTATGGCTACACCTTC
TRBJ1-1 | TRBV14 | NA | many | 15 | CASSHPSREGTEAFF | TGTGCCAGCAGCCACCCAAGCAGGGAGGGCACTGAAGCTTTCTTT
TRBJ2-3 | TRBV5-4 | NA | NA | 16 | CASSAGTDASTDTQYF | TGTGCCAGCAGCGCGGGGACGGATGCTAGCACAGATACGCAGTATTTT
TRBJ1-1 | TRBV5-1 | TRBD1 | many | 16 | CASSFLQGALRTEAFF | TGCGCCAGCAGCTTCTTACAGGGGGCTTTGAGGACTGAAGCTTTCTTT
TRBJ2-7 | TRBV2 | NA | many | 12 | CASRDPRFEQYF | TGTGCCAGCAGGGACCCCCGGTTCGAGCAGTACTTC
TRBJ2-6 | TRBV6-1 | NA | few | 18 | CASSLRRATSSGANVLTF | TGTGCCAGCAGCCTTAGGAGGGCCACAAGCTCTGGGGCCAACGTCCTGACTTTC
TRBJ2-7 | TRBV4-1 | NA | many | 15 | CASSPTETKSYEQYF | TGCGCCAGCAGCCCGACAGAGACCAAATCCTACGAGCAGTACTTC
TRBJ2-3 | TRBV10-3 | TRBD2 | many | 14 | CAISAREDTDTQYF | TGTGCCATCAGTGCTCGGGAGGACACAGATACGCAGTATTTT
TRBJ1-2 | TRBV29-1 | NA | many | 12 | CSVGDGNYGYTF | TGCAGCGTGGGGGACGGTAACTATGGCTACACCTTC
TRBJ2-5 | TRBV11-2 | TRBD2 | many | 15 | CASSLSGAYQETQYF | TGTGCCAGCAGCTTAAGCGGGGCGTACCAAGAGACCCAGTACTTC
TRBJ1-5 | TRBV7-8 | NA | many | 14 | CASSLRRVDQPQHF | TGTGCCAGCAGCTTAAGGAGGGTGGATCAGCCCCAGCATTTT
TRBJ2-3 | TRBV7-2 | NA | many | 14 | CASSLDGGTDTQYF | TGTGCCAGCAGCTTAGACGGGGGAACAGATACGCAGTATTTT
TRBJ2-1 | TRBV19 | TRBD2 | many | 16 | CASSRRGGLVYNEQFF | TGTGCCAGTAGTAGACGGGGGGGGCTGGTCTACAATGAGCAGTTCTTC
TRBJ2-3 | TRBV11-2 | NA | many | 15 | CASSLIGRYTDTQYF | TGTGCCAGCAGCTTAATAGGACGGTACACAGATACGCAGTATTTT
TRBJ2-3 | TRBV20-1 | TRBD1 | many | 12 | CSARVDRATQYF | TGCAGTGCTAGGGTGGACAGGGCAACGCAGTATTTT
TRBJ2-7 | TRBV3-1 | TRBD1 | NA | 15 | CASTNLGGVIYEQYF | TGTGCCAGCACCAATCTAGGGGGCGTAATCTACGAGCAGTACTTC